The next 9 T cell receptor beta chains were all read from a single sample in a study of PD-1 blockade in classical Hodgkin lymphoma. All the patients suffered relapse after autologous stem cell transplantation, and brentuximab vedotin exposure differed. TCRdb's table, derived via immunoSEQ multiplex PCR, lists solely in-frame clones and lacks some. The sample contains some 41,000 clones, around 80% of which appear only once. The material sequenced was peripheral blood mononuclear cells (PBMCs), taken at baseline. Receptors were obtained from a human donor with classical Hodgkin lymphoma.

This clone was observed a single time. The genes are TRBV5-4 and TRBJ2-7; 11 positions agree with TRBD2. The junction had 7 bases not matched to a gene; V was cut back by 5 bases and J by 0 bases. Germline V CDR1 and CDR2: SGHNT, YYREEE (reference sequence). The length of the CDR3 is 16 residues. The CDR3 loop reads CASRGPGTSGSYEQYF. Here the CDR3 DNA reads TGTGCCAGCAGGGGGCCCGGGACTAGCGGCTCCTACGAGCAGTACTTC.

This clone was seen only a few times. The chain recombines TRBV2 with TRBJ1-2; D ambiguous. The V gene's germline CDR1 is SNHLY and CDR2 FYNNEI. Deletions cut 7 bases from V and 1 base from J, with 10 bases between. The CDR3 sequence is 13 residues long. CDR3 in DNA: TGTGCCAGCATCCGAGATGTTAACTATGGCTACACCTTC. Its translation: CASIRDVNYGYTF. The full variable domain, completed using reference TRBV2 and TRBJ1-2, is EPEVTQTPSHQVTQMGQEVILRCVPISNHLYFYWYRQILGQKVEFLVSFYNNEISEKSEIFDDQFSVERPDGSNFTLKIRSTKLEDSAMYFCASIRDVNYGYTFGSGTRLTVV.

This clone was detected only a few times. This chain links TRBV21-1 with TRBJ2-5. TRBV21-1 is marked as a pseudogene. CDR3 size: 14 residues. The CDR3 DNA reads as TGTGCCAGCAGCAAAGGGGACGCCCAAGAGACCCAGTACTTC. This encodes CASSKGDAQETQYF.

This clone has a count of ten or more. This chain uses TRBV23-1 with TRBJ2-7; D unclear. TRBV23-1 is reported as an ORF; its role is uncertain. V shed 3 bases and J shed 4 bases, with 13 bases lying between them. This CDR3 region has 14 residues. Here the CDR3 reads CASSQPFLRYEQYF. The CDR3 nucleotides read TGCGCCAGCAGTCAGCCCTTCCTGAGATACGAGCAGTACTTC.

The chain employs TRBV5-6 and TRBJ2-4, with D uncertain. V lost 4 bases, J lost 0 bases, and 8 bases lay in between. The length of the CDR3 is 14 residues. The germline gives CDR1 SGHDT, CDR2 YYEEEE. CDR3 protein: CASSLPAAKNIQYF. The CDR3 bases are TGTGCCAGCAGCCTCCCCGCAGCCAAAAACATTCAGTACTTC.

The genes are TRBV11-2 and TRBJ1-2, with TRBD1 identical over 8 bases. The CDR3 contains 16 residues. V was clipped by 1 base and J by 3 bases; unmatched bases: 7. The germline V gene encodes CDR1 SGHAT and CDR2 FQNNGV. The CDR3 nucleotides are TGTGCCAGCAGCTTAGCCTACAGGGGGTTCGACTATGGCTACACCTTC. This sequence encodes CASSLAYRGFDYGYTF.

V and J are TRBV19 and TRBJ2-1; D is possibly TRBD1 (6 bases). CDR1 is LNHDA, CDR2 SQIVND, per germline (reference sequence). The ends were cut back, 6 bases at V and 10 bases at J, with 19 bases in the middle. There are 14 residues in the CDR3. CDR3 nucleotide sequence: TGTGCCAGTAGCCTATTGGGGGTAGGGGGAGAGCAGTTCTTC. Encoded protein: CASSLLGVGGEQFF.

CDR3 region: CASSTDMYQETQYF. In nucleotides, the CDR3 is TGTGCCAGCAGTACCGATATGTACCAAGAGACCCAGTACTTC. The chain recombines TRBV2 with TRBJ2-5; no reliable D call. Trimming took off 5 bases at V and 0 bases at J, with 10 bases between the two ends. The CDR3 runs to 14 residues. In germline, CDR1 is SNHLY, CDR2 FYNNEI.

This CDR3 reads CASSSGDRGRLNAFF. In DNA form, the CDR3 reads TGTGCCAGCAGCTCCGGGGACAGGGGGAGACTGAATGCTTTCTTT. The V and J genes are TRBV5-4 and TRBJ1-1; 11 bases are shared with TRBD1. This CDR3 contains 15 residues. The germline CDR1 and CDR2 sequences are SGHNT and YYREEE (reference sequence). J lost 11 bases, V lost 3 bases, and 12 bases had no gene match.